These 18 T cell receptor beta chains were sequenced from one sample in a study of blood T cell repertoires in COVID-19. Generated by immunoSEQ multiplex PCR, the TCRdb table keeps only in-frame clones and is missing some. The sample shows just under 150,000 clones, approximately 89% of them seen only once. The sample comprised peripheral blood. Receptors were obtained from a human donor in a cohort sampled during active COVID-19.

V and J are TRBV9 and TRBJ2-1, with D possibly TRBD2 on 7 matching bases. The CDR3 length is 15 residues. The V gene lost 0 bases and the J gene lost 2 bases, with 9 bases spanning the gap. Germline loops: CDR1 SGDLS, CDR2 YYNGEE. The CDR3 loop reads CASSVGGGTYNEQFF. The CDR3 DNA reads as TGTGCCAGCAGCGTAGGGGGGGGCACCTACAATGAGCAGTTCTTC.

This CDR3 reads CASSFKFSYEQYF. The CDR3 DNA reads TGTGCCAGCAGTTTTAAGTTTAGCTACGAGCAGTACTTC. The chain employs TRBV28 and TRBJ2-7, with no clear D. Trimming took off 3 bases at V and 3 bases at J, with 9 bases between the two ends. Germline CDR1 MDHEN, CDR2 SYDVKM. This CDR3 comprises 13 residues.

The rearrangement uses TRBV7-3 and TRBJ2-2; D not resolved. The V end lost 5 bases, the J end lost 0 bases, and 7 bases lay between the germline ends. The CDR3 spans 14 residues. Germline V CDR1 and CDR2: SGHTA, FQGTGA. This CDR3 reads CASSLRANTGELFF. In nucleotides, the CDR3 is TGTGCCAGCAGCCTTCGGGCGAACACCGGGGAGCTGTTTTTT.

V is TRBV4-2 and J is TRBJ1-6; TRBD1 is a possible D gene (6 bases). The CDR3 has 14 residues. Trimming pared 1 base from V and 10 bases from J, leaving 11 bases between. The germline V gene has CDR1 LGHNA and CDR2 YNFKEQ. The CDR3 bases are TGTGCCAGCAGCCAAGGTACAGGGAGATCACCCCTCCACTTT. Its protein is CASSQGTGRSPLHF.

V usage is TRBV29-1 and J usage is TRBJ2-3; TRBD1 matches at 8 bases. V trimming: 6 bases; J trimming: 6 bases; junction bases outside the gene matches: 8. In germline, CDR1 is SQVTM, CDR2 ANQGSEA. CDR3 length equals 13 residues. This chain's CDR3 is CSVLSRDRDTQYF. The CDR3 coding sequence is TGCAGCGTCCTATCCCGGGACAGGGATACGCAGTATTTT.

The chain recombines TRBV10-1 with TRBJ2-3; TRBD2 matches 9 bases. The CDR3 loop spans 15 amino acids. Germline CDR1 reads WNHNN; CDR2 reads SYGVQD (reference sequence). The V and J ends lost 4 bases and 2 bases, in that order; junction bases with no gene match: 4. CDR3 DNA: TGCGCCAGCAGTGCTAGCGGGGTCTCCACAGATACGCAGTATTTT. This translates into CASSASGVSTDTQYF.

The V gene is TRBV3-1 (or the pseudogene TRBV3-2), the J gene TRBJ2-2; 8 bases align to TRBD1. The CDR3 runs to 17 residues. Germline trimming cut 0 bases from V and 4 bases from J; bases unmatched to any gene: 7. CDR1 is LGHDT and CDR2 is YNNKEL in the germline V gene (reference sequence). CDR3 loop: CASSQEVGQGRTGELFF. The CDR3 region has the DNA TGTGCCAGCAGCCAAGAGGTCGGACAGGGTCGCACCGGGGAGCTGTTTTTT.

CDR3: CASSLGDSRSFEQYF. The CDR3 DNA follows: TGTGCCAGCAGTCTTGGGGACTCCAGATCATTCGAGCAGTACTTC. The chain is built from TRBV6-5 and TRBJ2-7; a weak D match, TRBD2 (6 bases). Trimming pared 5 bases from V and 6 bases from J, leaving 20 bases between. There are 15 residues in the CDR3. Per the germline V gene, CDR1 is MNHEY and CDR2 is SVGAGI.

The V call is TRBV5-1, the J call TRBJ1-3; D gene unclear. V was clipped by 0 bases and J by 0 bases, with 7 bases between them. The CDR3 loop spans 15 amino acids. CDR1 is SGHRS and CDR2 is YFSETQ in the germline V gene. The CDR3 loop is CASSLDGHSGNTIYF. The DNA for the CDR3 is TGCGCCAGCAGCTTGGACGGTCACTCTGGAAACACCATATATTTT.

The V and J genes are TRBV6-5 and TRBJ1-5; D may be TRBD1 (6 bases). This CDR3 region has 13 residues. Germline V gene lookup returns CDR1 MNHEY and CDR2 SVGAGI. Trimming removed 8 bases at V and 2 bases at J, with 10 bases between. The CDR3 nucleotides read TGTGCCAGCCTTTGGGGGCGCAATCAGCCCCAGCATTTT. Its protein is CASLWGRNQPQHF.

The chain has TRBV27 and TRBJ1-3; D is possibly TRBD1 (5 bases). From germline, CDR1 is MNHEY and CDR2 SMNVEV (reference sequence). The CDR3 runs 19 residues. The germline V and J ends were trimmed by 8 bases and 0 bases, with 26 bases remaining between them. The chain's CDR3 is CASSNPGGGGRISGNTIYF. As DNA, the CDR3 is TGTGCCAGCTCGAACCCCGGGGGTGGGGGTCGAATCTCTGGAAACACCATATATTTT.

The chain couples TRBV6-5 to TRBJ1-1, with D perhaps matching TRBD1 (6 bases). Trimming left V 4 bases short and J 0 bases short, with 15 bases between. Germline-derived CDR1 and CDR2 are MNHEY and SVGAGI. The CDR3 totals 16 residues. The CDR3 protein is CASSSLRGDLNTEAFF. Here the CDR3 DNA reads TGTGCCAGCAGTTCACTCAGGGGCGACCTGAACACTGAAGCTTTCTTT.

V usage is TRBV2 and J usage is TRBJ1-1; D not resolved. This CDR3 is 12 amino acids long. V lost 4 bases, J lost 7 bases, and 10 bases lay in between. Per the germline V gene, CDR1 is SNHLY and CDR2 is FYNNEI. The CDR3: CASSGSGGEAFF. The CDR3 coding sequence is TGTGCCAGCAGTGGGTCGGGAGGTGAAGCTTTCTTT.

This chain joins TRBV6-5 and TRBJ1-5; no clear D. The V and J ends lost 8 bases and 9 bases respectively, with 23 bases between them. The germline gives CDR1 MNHEY, CDR2 SVGAGI. This CDR3 comprises 15 residues. The CDR3 DNA follows: TGTGCCAGCTCCATCGGCCCCGGCGCGGTATGGCCCCAGCATTTT. Its translation is CASSIGPGAVWPQHF.

The chain has TRBV7-2 and TRBJ2-5; TRBD1 is a possible D gene (6 bases). The germline V gene encodes CDR1 SGHTA and CDR2 FQGNSA. Trimming took 3 bases from V and 5 from J, leaving 13 bases between them. The CDR3 loop spans 14 amino acids. Here the CDR3 DNA reads TGTGCCAGCAGCTTGCAGGGGTGGGGGGAGACCCAGTACTTC. Encoded protein: CASSLQGWGETQYF.

The chain employs TRBV9 and TRBJ2-5; TRBD1 matches at 12 bases. With 3 bases clipped from V and 4 bases from J, the junction kept 4 bases outside the gene matches. CDR1 and CDR2 (germline): SGDLS, YYNGEE. The CDR3 runs to 15 residues. In nucleotides, the CDR3 is TGTGCCAGCAGCGCCGGGACAGGGGGCCTAGAGACCCAGTACTTC. Its protein is CASSAGTGGLETQYF.

The V gene is TRBV10-3, the J gene TRBJ2-7, with TRBD1 matching 10 bases. The CDR3 runs to 12 residues. Per germline, CDR1 ENHRY and CDR2 SYGVKD. V dropped 9 bases and J dropped 5; count of bases not matched to a gene: 4. CDR3 sequence: CAIDRGRNEQYF. The CDR3 nucleotides are TGTGCCATAGACAGGGGGCGCAACGAGCAGTACTTC.

The J gene is TRBJ1-2, the V gene TRBV5-1, with D maybe TRBD1 (6 bases). CDR1 and CDR2 from the germline V gene are SGHRS and YFSETQ. CDR3 length: 14 amino acids. V lost 4 bases and J lost 5, with 15 bases in between. The CDR3 sequence is CASSPERTAYGYTF. The DNA for the CDR3 is TGCGCCAGCAGCCCAGAGAGGACAGCTTATGGCTACACCTTC.